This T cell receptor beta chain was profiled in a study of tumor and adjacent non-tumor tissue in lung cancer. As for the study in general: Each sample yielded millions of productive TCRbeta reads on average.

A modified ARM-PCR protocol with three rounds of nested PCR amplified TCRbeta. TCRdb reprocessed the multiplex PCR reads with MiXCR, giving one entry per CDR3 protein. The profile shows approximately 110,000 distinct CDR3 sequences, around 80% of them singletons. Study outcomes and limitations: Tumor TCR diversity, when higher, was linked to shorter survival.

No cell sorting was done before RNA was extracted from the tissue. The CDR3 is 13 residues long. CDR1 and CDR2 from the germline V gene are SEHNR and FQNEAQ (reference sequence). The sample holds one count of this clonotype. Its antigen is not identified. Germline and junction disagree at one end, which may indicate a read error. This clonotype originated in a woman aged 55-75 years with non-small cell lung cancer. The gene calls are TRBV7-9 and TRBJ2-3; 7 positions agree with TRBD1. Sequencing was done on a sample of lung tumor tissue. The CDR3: CASSPRGPDMQYF. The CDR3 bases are TGTGCCAGCAGCCCGAGGGGGCCAGATATGCAGTATTTT.